A single T cell receptor (beta chain) is shown here with its context. Its antigen remains unidentified. This record belongs to a study of T cell responses to AZD1222 COVID-19 vaccine. Profiling relied on immunoSEQ multiplex PCR, and the TCRdb table lists in-frame clones only, not all of them. Of over 65,000 clones listed, around 73% were seen once; the top ten hold more than 20%. Notes on the study in general: Researchers report vaccine-associated CD4 TCRs spanning spike, with dominance at 160-218 and 743-854. There were mostly white British donors and more females than males, and clonal diversity was possibly underestimated. Spike-specific TCR breadth and depth grew following two AZD1222 doses. Among those given AZD1222, only five or six were seropositive at baseline.

Germline V gene lookup returns CDR1 SEHNR and CDR2 FQNEAQ (reference sequence). The CDR3 loop spans 14 amino acids. The ends lost 4 bases at V and 4 bases at J; junction bases unmatched: 4. Sequencing was performed on peripheral blood, taken on day 0 of AZD1222 vaccination. The gene calls are TRBV7-9 and TRBJ2-7; 10 bases line up with TRBD1. This TCR came from an adult in good health. The DNA of the CDR3 is TGTGCCAGCAGCTCCTGGGACAGGGGTTACGAGCAGTACTTC. Encoded protein: CASSSWDRGYEQYF.